Included here is one T cell receptor (beta chain) sequence, with context. The data were taken from a study of T cell responses to AZD1222 COVID-19 vaccine. Sequencing was performed with immunoSEQ multiplex PCR; in TCRdb, only in-frame clones are kept and a portion is missing. Of 100,000 to 150,000 clones in the sample, roughly 93% were seen once. The CDR3 totals 19 residues. CDR1 and CDR2 from the germline V gene are MDHEN and SYDVKM. J gave up 2 bases and V 2 bases, and 12 bases lay outside the gene matches. The V gene is TRBV28, the J gene TRBJ1-5, with TRBD1 matching over 10 bases. Sample: peripheral blood, taken 28 days after the second AZD1222 dose. The receptor was isolated from an adult who received the AZD1222 COVID-19 vaccine. The CDR3 nucleotides read TGTGCCAGCAGTTTAGAACATTCCGGGACAGGGGTTCGCAATCAGCCCCAGCATTTT. Translating gives CASSLEHSGTGVRNQPQHF.